The 27 T cell receptor beta chains given below trace back to one sample, sequenced in a study of CD8 T cells in Susac syndrome. cDNA came from roughly 0.5 to 1 ug RNA primed by random hexamers. TCRdb analysed the immunoSEQ multiplex PCR reads with MiXCR anew, one entry per CDR3 protein. The sample holds 150,000 to 200,000 distinct CDR3 sequences, around 95% seen once. Sequenced sample: CD8+ T cells from PBMCs. The receptors shown here come from a human donor with multiple sclerosis.

The chain is built from TRBV30 and TRBJ2-1; D ambiguous. Trimming cost V 4 bases and J 4 bases, with 17 bases left between them. The germline V gene has CDR1 GTSNPN and CDR2 SVGIG (reference sequence). The CDR3 covers 15 residues. DNA for the CDR3: TGTGCCTGGATCGAGGTTCTGGGTCCATACAATGAGCAGTTCTTC. Amino acids: CAWIEVLGPYNEQFF.

To note about this clonotype: One end of the junction is discordant with germline, which a read error may explain. CDR3 DNA: TGCAGCGCTGAAGGGGGATTTGATGAGCAGTTCTTC. Translating it yields CSAEGGFDEQFF. V gene TRBV29-1 combines with J gene TRBJ2-1; weak D call: TRBD1 (6 bases). CDR1 is SQVTM and CDR2 is ANQGSEA in the germline V gene. This CDR3 is 12 amino acids long.

This chain joins TRBV11-2 and TRBJ1-2, with D perhaps matching TRBD1 (6 bases). V lost 4 bases, J lost 8 bases, and 14 bases lay in between. The CDR3 consists of 13 residues. Germline V gene sequence: CDR1 SGHAT, CDR2 FQNNGV. The CDR3 here is CASSSTTGNGYTF. In DNA, the CDR3 is TGTGCCAGCAGCTCGACTACAGGGAACGGCTACACCTTC.

The chain joins TRBV28 to TRBJ2-7; 7 bases map to TRBD2. The V gene end was trimmed by 3 bases and the J gene end by 6 bases; junction bases not matched to a gene: 5. The germline CDR1 and CDR2 sequences are MDHEN and SYDVKM. This CDR3 has 13 residues. CDR3 in DNA: TGTGCCAGCAGTTTGACGGGAGGTTTCGAGCAGTACTTC. It codes for CASSLTGGFEQYF.

Of note for this clonotype: The junction differs from germline at one of its ends, possibly a read error. The chain employs TRBV7-7 and TRBJ2-7, with D perhaps TRBD1 (6 bases). This CDR3 is built from 14 residues. The V gene's germline CDR1 is SSHAT and CDR2 FNYEAQ (reference sequence). The CDR3 sequence is CASSLEVGAREQYF. CDR3 DNA sequence: TGTGCTAGCAGCTTAGAGGTGGGGGCGAGGGAGCAGTACTTC.

The genes are TRBV7-2 and TRBJ2-7; D unclear. The CDR3 runs 13 residues. V shed 3 bases and J shed 7 bases, with 13 bases lying between them. CDR1 is SGHTA and CDR2 is FQGNSA in the germline V gene. DNA for the CDR3: TGTGCCAGCAGCTTCCTCGAATGGGCTGAGCAGTACTTC. Translation: CASSFLEWAEQYF.

V is TRBV27 and J is TRBJ1-1; D uncertain. Germline loops: CDR1 MNHEY, CDR2 SMNVEV (reference sequence). Trimming pared 3 bases from V and 1 base from J, leaving 27 bases between. This CDR3 is built from 20 residues. CDR3 in amino acids: CASSFWPPPTWEHSNTEAFF. As DNA, the CDR3 is TGTGCCAGCAGTTTTTGGCCCCCCCCCACCTGGGAACACTCGAACACTGAAGCTTTCTTT.

The J gene is TRBJ1-4, the V gene TRBV29-1; D is unclear. V dropped 3 bases and J dropped 8 bases, with 10 bases sitting between them. CDR1 is SQVTM and CDR2 is ANQGSEA in the germline V gene. CDR3 length equals 12 residues. The CDR3 protein is CSVDGVGEKLFF. The DNA of the CDR3 is TGCAGCGTTGACGGTGTCGGGGAAAAACTGTTTTTT.

CDR3 protein: CASSPPEETQYF. The CDR3 DNA sequence: TGTGCCAGCTCACCGCCGGAAGAGACCCAGTACTTC. The genes are TRBV18 and TRBJ2-5; no firm D call. The V and J ends lost 3 bases and 3 bases respectively, with 5 bases between them. This CDR3 region has 12 residues. Germline V lookup: CDR1 KGHSH, CDR2 LQKENI.

This clonotype appeared a single time. V usage is TRBV2 and J usage is TRBJ1-1; D is uncertain. V was pared by 10 bases and J by 4 bases, with 22 bases between. The CDR3 runs 15 residues. Germline CDR1 SNHLY, CDR2 FYNNEI. As DNA, the CDR3 is TGTGCCAACACCCAAGCGTATCGGTTTCGCACTGAAGCTTTCTTT. Translated, it gives CANTQAYRFRTEAFF. The full variable domain, in which reference TRBV2 and TRBJ1-1 provide the parts outside the CDR3, is EPEVTQTPSHQVTQMGQEVILRCVPISNHLYFYWYRQILGQKVEFLVSFYNNEISEKSEIFDDQFSVERPDGSNFTLKIRSTKLEDSAMYFCANTQAYRFRTEAFFGQGTRLTVV.

This rearrangement joins TRBV15 to TRBJ2-6; 7 positions agree with TRBD2. Trimming took 3 bases from V and 1 from J; bases not matched to a gene: 3. Germline values: CDR1 LNHNV, CDR2 YYDKDF (reference sequence). The CDR3 extends over 16 amino acids. CDR3 protein: CATSSQGGSGANVLTF. CDR3 DNA: TGTGCCACCAGCAGCCAGGGAGGGTCTGGGGCCAACGTCCTGACTTTC.

V is TRBV5-1 and J is TRBJ2-3; D unclear. Germline lookup yields CDR1 SGHRS and CDR2 YFSETQ. V was trimmed by 3 bases and J by 2 bases, leaving 10 bases between them. The CDR3 is made up of 14 amino acids. The CDR3 coding sequence is TGCGCCAGCAGCTACGGAAACCACACAGATACGCAGTATTTT. Protein product: CASSYGNHTDTQYF.

The chain joins TRBV5-6 to TRBJ2-7, with D tentatively TRBD1 (6 bases). Germline CDR1 SGHDT, CDR2 YYEEEE. This CDR3 contains 16 residues. V dropped 0 bases and J dropped 3 bases, with 16 bases sitting between them. The CDR3: CASSLEGTRRSYEQYF. CDR3 nucleotide sequence: TGTGCCAGCAGCTTGGAAGGGACAAGGCGAAGCTACGAGCAGTACTTC.

The rearrangement joins TRBV2 to TRBJ1-5; TRBD1 is a possible D gene (6 bases). The V gene's germline CDR1 is SNHLY and CDR2 FYNNEI. This CDR3 spans 13 amino acids. Trimming shortened V by 8 bases and J by 7 bases, and 15 bases separated the two germline ends. CDR3 region: CASGHRVRQPQHF. The CDR3 DNA reads TGTGCCAGCGGGCACAGGGTGCGGCAGCCCCAGCATTTT. Full variable domain (rest looked up from reference TRBV2 and TRBJ1-5): EPEVTQTPSHQVTQMGQEVILRCVPISNHLYFYWYRQILGQKVEFLVSFYNNEISEKSEIFDDQFSVERPDGSNFTLKIRSTKLEDSAMYFCASGHRVRQPQHFGDGTRLSIL.

The rearrangement uses TRBV2 and TRBJ1-4; no firm D call. The CDR3 extends over 14 amino acids. V dropped 4 bases and J dropped 8 bases, with 14 bases sitting between them. Germline assignment: CDR1 SNHLY and CDR2 FYNNEI. CDR3 residues: CASSGGRVEEKLFF. CDR3 in DNA: TGTGCCAGCAGTGGAGGACGGGTTGAAGAAAAACTGTTTTTT. Full variable domain (rest looked up from reference TRBV2 and TRBJ1-4): EPEVTQTPSHQVTQMGQEVILRCVPISNHLYFYWYRQILGQKVEFLVSFYNNEISEKSEIFDDQFSVERPDGSNFTLKIRSTKLEDSAMYFCASSGGRVEEKLFFGSGTQLSVL.

The chain couples TRBV29-1 to TRBJ1-4; D gene unclear. The CDR3 sequence is 11 residues long. Trimming pared 0 bases from V and 8 bases from J, leaving 4 bases between. Germline-derived CDR1 and CDR2 are SQVTM and ANQGSEA. This CDR3 reads CSVEDREKLFF. The CDR3 DNA sequence: TGCAGCGTTGAAGACCGCGAAAAACTGTTTTTT. Full variable domain (outside the CDR3, taken from reference TRBV29-1 and TRBJ1-4): SAVISQKPSRDICQRGTSLTIQCQVDSQVTMMFWYRQQPGQSLTLIATANQGSEATYESGFVIDKFPISRPNLTFSTLTVSNMSPEDSSIYLCSVEDREKLFFGSGTQLSVL.

The chain uses TRBV10-3 and TRBJ2-1; D uncertain. Germline assignment: CDR1 ENHRY and CDR2 SYGVKD. This CDR3 spans 13 amino acids. Trimming removed 3 bases from V and 8 bases from J, with 11 bases in between. The CDR3 region has the DNA TGTGCCATCAGTGACGCGGCTTGGGATGAGCAGTTCTTC. It yields the protein CAISDAAWDEQFF.

The chain couples TRBV30 to TRBJ2-1, with 9 bases identical to TRBD2. The CDR3 consists of 16 residues. The V segment lost 2 bases and the J segment 0 bases; nucleotides outside the gene matches: 5. Per the germline V gene, CDR1 is GTSNPN and CDR2 is SVGIG (reference sequence). In DNA, the CDR3 is TGTGCCTGGAGTCTAATAGCGGGAGACTCCTACAATGAGCAGTTCTTC. Translated: CAWSLIAGDSYNEQFF.

J is TRBJ1-2 and V is TRBV15; D call uncertain. Trimming pared 0 bases from V and 8 bases from J, leaving 10 bases between. The length of the CDR3 is 13 residues. Germline CDR1 and CDR2: LNHNV and YYDKDF (reference sequence). The CDR3: CATSRDLALGYTF. As DNA, the CDR3 is TGTGCCACCAGCAGAGATCTGGCACTCGGCTACACCTTC.

The chain uses TRBV2 and TRBJ2-7, with 7 bases aligning to TRBD1. V lost 6 bases to trimming and J lost 0 bases; unmatched junction nucleotides: 8. The CDR3 is 15 residues long. Germline V gives CDR1 SNHLY, CDR2 FYNNEI. CDR3 nucleotide sequence: TGTGCCAGCAGCGCAGGACAGGCGTCCTCCTACGAGCAGTACTTC. Translation gives CASSAGQASSYEQYF.

The V gene is TRBV20-1, the J gene TRBJ2-7; 10 nucleotides align to TRBD2. The trim removed 6 bases at V and 0 bases at J, leaving 8 bases unmatched. The germline V gene has CDR1 DFQATT and CDR2 SNEGSKA (reference sequence). The CDR3 sequence is 15 residues long. CDR3 amino acids: CSAPEREGLSYEQYF. The CDR3 DNA reads as TGCAGTGCCCCCGAGCGGGAGGGTCTCTCCTACGAGCAGTACTTC.

This chain joins TRBV20-1 and TRBJ2-7; D gene uncertain. CDR3 length equals 9 residues. Germline V lookup: CDR1 DFQATT, CDR2 SNEGSKA (reference sequence). CDR3 amino acids: CRQPYEQYF. The CDR3 region has the DNA TGCAGACAACCCTACGAGCAGTACTTC.

The rearrangement uses TRBV27 and TRBJ1-1; D is possibly TRBD1 (5 bases). In germline, CDR1 is MNHEY, CDR2 SMNVEV (reference sequence). The CDR3 length is 12 residues. CDR3 protein: CATRGPNTEAFF. In DNA form, the CDR3 reads TGTGCAACGAGGGGCCCGAACACTGAAGCTTTCTTT.

V is TRBV29-1 and J is TRBJ1-2; 8 bases line up with TRBD1. Germline-derived CDR1 and CDR2 are SQVTM and ANQGSEA. V shed 7 bases and J 3 bases; nucleotides not matched to a gene: 4. The CDR3 is 12 residues long. The DNA for the CDR3 is TGCAGCGGACAGGGGCTTGACTATGGCTACACCTTC. Its translation: CSGQGLDYGYTF.

The chain carries TRBV20-1 and TRBJ2-1, with TRBD2 matching over 9 bases. This CDR3 has 15 residues. The germline V gene encodes CDR1 DFQATT and CDR2 SNEGSKA (reference sequence). J lost 6 bases, V lost 3 bases, and 9 bases had no gene match. CDR3 bases: TGCAGTGCTAGCTGGGGGCGGGGGGGCCCCAATGAGCAGTTCTTC. Its translation is CSASWGRGGPNEQFF.

The CDR3 spells CASSPDSAANQPQHF. The CDR3, as DNA: TGCGCCAGCAGCCCGGACTCGGCGGCCAATCAGCCCCAGCATTTT. The chain joins TRBV4-1 to TRBJ1-5; unclear D gene. CDR3 length: 15 amino acids. CDR1 is MGHRA and CDR2 is YSYEKL in the germline V gene. V lost 4 bases and J lost 3, with 13 bases in between.

V gene TRBV13 combines with J gene TRBJ2-3; TRBD2 matches at 7 bases. The junction had 5 bases not matched to a gene; V was cut back by 5 bases and J by 0 bases. The length of the CDR3 is 15 residues. From germline, CDR1 is PRHDT and CDR2 FYEKMQ (reference sequence). CDR3 amino acids: CASSNGGGSTDTQYF. CDR3 DNA: TGTGCCAGCAGCAATGGGGGGGGTAGCACAGATACGCAGTATTTT.